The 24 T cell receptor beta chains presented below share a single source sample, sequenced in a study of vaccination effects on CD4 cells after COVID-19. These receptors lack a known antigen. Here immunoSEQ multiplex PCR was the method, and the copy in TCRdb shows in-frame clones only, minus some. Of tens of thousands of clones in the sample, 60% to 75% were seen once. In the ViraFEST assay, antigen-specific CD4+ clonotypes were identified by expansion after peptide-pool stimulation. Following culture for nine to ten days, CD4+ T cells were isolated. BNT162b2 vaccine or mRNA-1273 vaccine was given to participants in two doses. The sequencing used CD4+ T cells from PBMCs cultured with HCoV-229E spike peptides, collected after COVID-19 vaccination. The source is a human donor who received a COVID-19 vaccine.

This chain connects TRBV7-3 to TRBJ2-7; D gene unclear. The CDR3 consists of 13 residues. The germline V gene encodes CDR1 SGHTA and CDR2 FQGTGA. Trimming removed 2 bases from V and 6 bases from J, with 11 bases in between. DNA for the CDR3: TGTGCCAGCAGCTTACAGCCAGAAGCCGAGCAGTACGTC. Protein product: CASSLQPEAEQYV.

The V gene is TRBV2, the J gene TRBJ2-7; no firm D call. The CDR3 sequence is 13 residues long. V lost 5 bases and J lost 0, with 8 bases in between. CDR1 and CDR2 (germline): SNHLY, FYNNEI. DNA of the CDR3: TGTGCCAGCAGTTACGGGCTCTCCTACGAGCAGTACGTC. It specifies CASSYGLSYEQYV.

For the CDR3, the DNA is TGTGCCAGCAGCCTCGGACAGCTCAATCAGCCCCAGCATTTT. The encoded protein is CASSLGQLNQPQHF. The rearrangement uses TRBV3-1 (or the pseudogene TRBV3-2) and TRBJ1-5; maybe TRBD1 (6 bases). Germline V lookup: CDR1 LGHDT, CDR2 YNNKEL (reference sequence). Trimming left V 4 bases short and J 3 bases short, with 10 bases between. This CDR3 has 14 amino acids.

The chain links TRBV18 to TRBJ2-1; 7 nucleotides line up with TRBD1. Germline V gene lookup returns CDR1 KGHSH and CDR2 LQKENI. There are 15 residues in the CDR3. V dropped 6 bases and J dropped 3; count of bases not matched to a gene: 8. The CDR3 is CASSPRTGLYNEQFF. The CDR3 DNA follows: TGTGCCAGCTCGCCCCGGACAGGCCTCTACAATGAGCAGTTCTTC.

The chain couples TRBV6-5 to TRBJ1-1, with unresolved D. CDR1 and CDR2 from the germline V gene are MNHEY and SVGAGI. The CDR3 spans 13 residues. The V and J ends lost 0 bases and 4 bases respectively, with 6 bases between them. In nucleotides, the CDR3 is TGTGCCAGCAGTTACTCGGGGATCACTGAAGCTTTCTTT. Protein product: CASSYSGITEAFF.

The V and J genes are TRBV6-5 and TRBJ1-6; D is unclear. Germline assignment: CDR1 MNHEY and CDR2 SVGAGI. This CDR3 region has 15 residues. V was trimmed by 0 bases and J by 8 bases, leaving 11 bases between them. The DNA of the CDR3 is TGTGCCAGCAGTTACTCGCCCGGTTCGGATTCACCCCTCCACTTT. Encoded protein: CASSYSPGSDSPLHF.

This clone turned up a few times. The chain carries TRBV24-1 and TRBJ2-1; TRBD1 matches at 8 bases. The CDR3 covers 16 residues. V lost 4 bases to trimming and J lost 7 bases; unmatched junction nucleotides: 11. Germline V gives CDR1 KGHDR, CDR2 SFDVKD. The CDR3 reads CATSDPGTGPLNEQFF. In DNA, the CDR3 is TGTGCCACCAGTGACCCCGGGACAGGACCCTTAAATGAGCAGTTCTTC.

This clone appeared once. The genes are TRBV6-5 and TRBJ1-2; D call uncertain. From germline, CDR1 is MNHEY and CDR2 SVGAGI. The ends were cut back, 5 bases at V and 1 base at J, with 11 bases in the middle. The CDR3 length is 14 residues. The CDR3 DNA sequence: TGTGCCAGCAGTCCCGGCATTCGTAACTATGGCTACACCTTC. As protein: CASSPGIRNYGYTF.

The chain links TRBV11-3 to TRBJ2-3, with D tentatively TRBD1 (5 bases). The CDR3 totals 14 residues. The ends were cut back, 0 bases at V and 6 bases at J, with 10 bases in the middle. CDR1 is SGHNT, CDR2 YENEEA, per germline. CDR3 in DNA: TGTGCCAGCAGCTTAGAATCAGGGTGGGATACGCAGTATTTT. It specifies CASSLESGWDTQYF.

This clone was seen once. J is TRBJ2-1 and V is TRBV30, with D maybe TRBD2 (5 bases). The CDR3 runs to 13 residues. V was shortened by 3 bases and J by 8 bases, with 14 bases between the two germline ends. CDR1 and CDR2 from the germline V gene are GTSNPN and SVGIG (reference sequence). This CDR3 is CAWRRGRGDEQFF. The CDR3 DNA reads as TGTGCCTGGAGACGCGGGCGCGGCGATGAGCAGTTCTTC.

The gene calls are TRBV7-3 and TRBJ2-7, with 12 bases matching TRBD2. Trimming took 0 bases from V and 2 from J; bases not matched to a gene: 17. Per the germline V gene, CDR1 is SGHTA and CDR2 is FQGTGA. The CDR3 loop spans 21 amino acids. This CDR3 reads CASSLTYRGLAGLLLPYEQYV. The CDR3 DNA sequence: TGTGCCAGCAGCTTAACGTATAGGGGACTAGCGGGTCTCCTTTTACCCTACGAGCAGTACGTC.

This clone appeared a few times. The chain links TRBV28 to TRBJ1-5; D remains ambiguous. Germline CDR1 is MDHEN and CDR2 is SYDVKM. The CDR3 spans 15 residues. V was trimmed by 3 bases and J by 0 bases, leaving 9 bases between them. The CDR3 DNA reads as TGTGCCAGCAGTTTCGGGAGCGATAGCAATCAGCCCCAGCATTTT. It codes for CASSFGSDSNQPQHF.

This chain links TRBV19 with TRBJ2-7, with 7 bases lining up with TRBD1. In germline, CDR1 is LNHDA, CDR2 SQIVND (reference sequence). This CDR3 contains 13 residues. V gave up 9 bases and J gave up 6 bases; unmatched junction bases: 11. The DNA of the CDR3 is TGTGCCAGCCGAATCTCGGGACAGCCCGAGCAGTACGTC. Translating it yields CASRISGQPEQYV.

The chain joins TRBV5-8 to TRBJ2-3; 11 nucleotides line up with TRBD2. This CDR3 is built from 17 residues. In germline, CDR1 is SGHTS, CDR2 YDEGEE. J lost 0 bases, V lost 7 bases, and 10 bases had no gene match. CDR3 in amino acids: CASPWLAGGPSTDTQYF. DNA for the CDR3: TGTGCCAGCCCTTGGCTAGCGGGGGGACCTAGCACAGATACGCAGTATTTT.

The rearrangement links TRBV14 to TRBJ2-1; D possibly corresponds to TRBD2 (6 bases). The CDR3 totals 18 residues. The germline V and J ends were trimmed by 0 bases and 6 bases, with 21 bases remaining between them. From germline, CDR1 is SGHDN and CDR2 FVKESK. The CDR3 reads CASSQDPLREAVGNEQFF. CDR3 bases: TGTGCCAGCAGCCAAGATCCTCTGAGGGAGGCGGTTGGCAATGAGCAGTTCTTC.

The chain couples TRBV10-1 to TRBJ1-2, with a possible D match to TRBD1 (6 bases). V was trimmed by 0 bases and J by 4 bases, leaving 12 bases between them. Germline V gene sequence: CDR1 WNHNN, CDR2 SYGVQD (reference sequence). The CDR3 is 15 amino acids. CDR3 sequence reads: CASSESRTAAYGYTF. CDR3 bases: TGCGCCAGCAGTGAGTCCCGGACAGCTGCCTATGGCTACACCTTC.

The CDR3 nucleotides are TGTGCCAGCAGCTTAGGACTAGCGGGGGCAGGGGAGCAGTTCTTC. Protein: CASSLGLAGAGEQFF. The chain uses TRBV11-1 and TRBJ2-1; 12 bases are shared with TRBD2. CDR1 and CDR2 from the germline V gene are SGHAT and FQDESV (reference sequence). The CDR3 covers 15 residues. V trimming: 1 base; J trimming: 10 bases; junction bases outside the gene matches: 5.

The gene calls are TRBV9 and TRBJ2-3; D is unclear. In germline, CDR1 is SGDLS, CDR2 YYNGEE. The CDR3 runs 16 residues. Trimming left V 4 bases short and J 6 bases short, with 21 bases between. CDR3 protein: CASSPRSSRSWDTQYF. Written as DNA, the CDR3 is TGTGCCAGCAGCCCCCGCTCCAGCCGGAGCTGGGATACGCAGTATTTT.

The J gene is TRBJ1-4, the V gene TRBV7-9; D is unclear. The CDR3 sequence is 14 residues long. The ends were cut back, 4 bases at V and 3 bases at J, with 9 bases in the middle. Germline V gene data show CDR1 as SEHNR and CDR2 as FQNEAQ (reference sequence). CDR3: CASSSATSNEKLFF. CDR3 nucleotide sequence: TGTGCCAGCAGCTCTGCGACTTCTAATGAAAAACTGTTTTTT.

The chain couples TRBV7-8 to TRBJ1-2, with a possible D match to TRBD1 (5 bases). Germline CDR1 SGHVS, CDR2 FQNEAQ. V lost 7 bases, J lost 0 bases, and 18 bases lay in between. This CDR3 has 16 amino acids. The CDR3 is CASTLTRTISNYGYTF. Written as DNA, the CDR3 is TGTGCCAGCACGCTCACCCGGACAATCTCTAACTATGGCTACACCTTC.

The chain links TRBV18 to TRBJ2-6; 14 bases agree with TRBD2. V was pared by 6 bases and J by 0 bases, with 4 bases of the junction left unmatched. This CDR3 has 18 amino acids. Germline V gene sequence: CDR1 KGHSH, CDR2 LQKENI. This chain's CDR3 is CASSRTSGGPSGANVLTF. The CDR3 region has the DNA TGTGCCAGCTCGCGGACTAGCGGGGGGCCCTCTGGGGCCAACGTCCTGACTTTC.

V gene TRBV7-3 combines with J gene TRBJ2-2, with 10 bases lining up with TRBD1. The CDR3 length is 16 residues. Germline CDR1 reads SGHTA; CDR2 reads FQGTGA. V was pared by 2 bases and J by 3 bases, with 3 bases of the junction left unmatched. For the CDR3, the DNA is TGTGCCAGCAGCTTAGACAGGGGGCCGGACACCGGGGAGCTGTTTTTT. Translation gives CASSLDRGPDTGELFF.

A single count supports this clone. This chain's CDR3 is CASSLSGGYTEAFF. In DNA, the CDR3 is TGTGCCAGCAGTTTATCAGGGGGGTACACTGAAGCTTTCTTT. The V gene is TRBV27, the J gene TRBJ1-1, with D perhaps TRBD1 (6 bases). Germline CDR1 and CDR2: MNHEY and SMNVEV (reference sequence). With 0 bases removed from V and 3 bases from J, the gap between germline ends came to 8 bases. The CDR3 runs 14 residues.

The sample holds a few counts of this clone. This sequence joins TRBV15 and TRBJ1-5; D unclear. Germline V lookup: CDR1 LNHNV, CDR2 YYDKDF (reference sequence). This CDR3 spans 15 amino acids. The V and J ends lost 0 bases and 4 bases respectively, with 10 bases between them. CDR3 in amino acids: CATSRDVRENQPQHF. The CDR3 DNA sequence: TGTGCCACCAGCAGAGATGTACGGGAAAATCAGCCCCAGCATTTT. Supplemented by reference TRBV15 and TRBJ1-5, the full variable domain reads DAMVIQNPRYQVTQFGKPVTLSCSQTLNHNVMYWYQQKSSQAPKLLFHYYDKDFNNEADTPDNFQSRRPNTSFCFLDIRSPGLGDTAMYLCATSRDVRENQPQHFGDGTRLSIL.